This is a list of T cell receptor beta chains from one sample in a study of shared clonotypes between healthy human individuals. This table comes from immunoSEQ multiplex PCR, and its TCRdb copy is limited to in-frame clones, with some not included. The sample includes 800,000 to 950,000 clones, 96% of them seen just once. The sample consisted of naive CD8+ T cells sorted from blood. The receptors were sampled from a man aged 25-40 years in good health. CDR3s include the opening cysteine and the closing phenylalanine or tryptophan. A D gene is named only where the DNA matches it firmly. Some rows mark clone size as missing; the rest say once, few, many or name a class of expanded clone.

clone_size	j_call	d_call	v_call	cdr3_nt	cdr3_aa
once	TRBJ2-1	-	TRBV9	TGTGCCAGCAGCGCACAGGGCAATGAGCAGTTCTTC	CASSAQGNEQFF
-	TRBJ2-3	TRBD2	TRBV10-1	TGCGCCACCCCCAAGGGACTAGCGGGAGGCCACACGGATACGCAGTATTTT	CATPKGLAGGHTDTQYF
-	TRBJ2-6	-	TRBV7-8	TGTGCCAGCACCGTCTCCCTCGGACAACTGATCTCTGGGGCCAACGTCCTGACTTTC	CASTVSLGQLISGANVLTF
-	TRBJ2-5	TRBD1	TRBV5-6	TGTGCCAGCAGCTCCGGGACAGGGTGGCAGACCCAGTACTTC	CASSSGTGWQTQYF
once	TRBJ2-5	-	TRBV15	TGTGCCACCAGCAGAGACGACCACCAAGAGACCCAGTACTTC	CATSRDDHQETQYF
-	TRBJ2-5	-	TRBV6-4	TGTGCCAGCAAGCTACAGGGTTCGGGAGAGACCCAGTACTTC	CASKLQGSGETQYF
-	TRBJ2-7	TRBD1	TRBV7-9	TGTGCCAGCAGCAGAAGACAGGGCTCCTACGAGCAGTACTTC	CASSRRQGSYEQYF
-	TRBJ2-7	TRBD1	TRBV7-9	TGTGCCAGCAGCTTCTCAGGTATTGGGGACAGGTTCTCCTACGAGCAGTACTTC	CASSFSGIGDRFSYEQYF
-	TRBJ2-7	TRBD1	TRBV11-2	TGTGCCAGCAGCTTCGGGACAGGGTCTTTTTACGAGCAGTACTTC	CASSFGTGSFYEQYF
once	TRBJ1-1	TRBD1	TRBV28	TGTGCCAGCAGTACACCAAACAGGGGGAACACTGAAGCTTTCTTT	CASSTPNRGNTEAFF
-	TRBJ1-1	-	TRBV4-3	TGCGCCAGCAGCCAAGGTGAAGGGACGAACACTGAAGCTTTCTTT	CASSQGEGTNTEAFF
once	TRBJ2-2	-	TRBV14	TGTGCCAGCAGCCAAGAGTACACCGGGGAGCTGTTTTTT	CASSQEYTGELFF
-	TRBJ1-1	-	TRBV4-2	TGTGCCAGCAGCCAAGAATACCCCATTGGGAACACTGAAGCTTTCTTT	CASSQEYPIGNTEAFF
-	TRBJ2-1	-	TRBV6-6	TGTGCCAGCAGTTTGGACAACTCCTACAATGAGCAGTTCTTC	CASSLDNSYNEQFF
once	TRBJ2-5	-	TRBV7-9	TGTGCCAGCAGCCCCCAGGGGACCCAAGAGACCCAGTACTTC	CASSPQGTQETQYF
-	TRBJ1-4	-	TRBV14	TGTGCCAGCAGCCAAGCGTATACACTTTTAGGTGAAAAACTGTTTTTT	CASSQAYTLLGEKLFF
-	TRBJ2-1	-	TRBV6-5	TGTGCCAGCAGCGGGAGCCCCTACAATGAGCAGTTCTTC	CASSGSPYNEQFF
-	TRBJ2-1	TRBD2	TRBV5-4	TGTGCCAGCAGCTTCGGACTAGCGGGTCAGAATGAGCAGTTCTTC	CASSFGLAGQNEQFF
-	TRBJ2-5	-	TRBV6-5	TGTGCCAGCAGTCCCCGGGCAGACCAAGAGACCCAGTACTTC	CASSPRADQETQYF
-	TRBJ1-5	-	TRBV19	TGTGCCAGTAAGCCGGGGGCGAGCAATCAGCCCCAGCATTTT	CASKPGASNQPQHF
-	TRBJ2-7	-	TRBV4-1	TGCGCCAGCAGCCAAGAACCCGGTGCCTACGAGCAGTACTTC	CASSQEPGAYEQYF
-	TRBJ2-7	TRBD1	TRBV13	TGTGCCAGCAGCCTAGGACAGGGAACCTACGAGCAGTACTTC	CASSLGQGTYEQYF
-	TRBJ2-1	-	TRBV6-5	TGTGCCAGCAGTTACGGGCAGGCCGATGAGCAGTTCTTC	CASSYGQADEQFF
-	TRBJ2-1	-	TRBV27	TGTGCCAGCAGTTTATCACAGGGCATGTGGATCAATGAGCAGTTCTTC	CASSLSQGMWINEQFF
-	TRBJ2-3	TRBD2	TRBV7-8	TGTGCCAGCAGCCCCGGGACTAGCGGGGTGGATACGCAGTATTTT	CASSPGTSGVDTQYF
-	TRBJ1-1	-	TRBV4-1	TGCGCCAGCAGCCAAGAAGCAGTGCCGGACACTGAAGCTTTCTTT	CASSQEAVPDTEAFF
-	TRBJ1-1	TRBD1	TRBV10-3	TGTGCCATCAGAGAGGACAGGTTCGAAGCTTTCTTT	CAIREDRFEAFF
-	TRBJ2-5	-	TRBV7-9	TGTGCCAGCAGCCCCGAGCCGTCTACCGTGGGACTTCATCGAGAGACCCAGTACTTC	CASSPEPSTVGLHRETQYF
once	TRBJ1-2	TRBD1	TRBV6-5	TGTGCCAGCAGTACAGGGGGCGGAAATGGCTACACCTTC	CASSTGGGNGYTF
once	TRBJ1-2	TRBD1	TRBV11-2	TGTGCCAGCAGAGGGGACAGGGCCCATGGCTACACCTTC	CASRGDRAHGYTF
-	TRBJ2-7	-	TRBV29-1	TGCAGCGCCTTATTGAGCTCCTACGAGCAGTACTTC	CSALLSSYEQYF
-	TRBJ2-7	-	TRBV5-6	TGTGCCAGCAGCTTGGCCGTCTCCCGGGAGCAGTACTTC	CASSLAVSREQYF
-	TRBJ1-1	-	TRBV7-8	TGTGCCAGCAGCCCCACCCGGGGAGTAAACACTGAAGCTTTCTTT	CASSPTRGVNTEAFF
-	TRBJ2-7	TRBD2	TRBV10-3	TGTGCCATGGGGGGAGGGTACTCCTACGAGCAGTACTTC	CAMGGGYSYEQYF
-	TRBJ2-7	TRBD1	TRBV30	TGTGCCTGGAGCGTCCCGATTGGACAGGCTTACTCCTACGAGCAGTACTTC	CAWSVPIGQAYSYEQYF